The 3 T cell receptor beta chains presented below share a single source sample, sequenced in a study of T-cell memory formation after mild COVID-19. TCRdb ran MiXCR on the 5' RACE reads and lists one entry per CDR3 protein. The sample holds approximately 170,000 distinct CDR3 sequences, 10% to 15% seen once. Sequencing used PBMCs or a T cell subset sorted from them (not recorded which). Receptor source: a man aged 18 to 35 who had mild COVID-19 (a few samples of this study predate the infection). Cell type and time point are not known.

This clonotype was seen at least ten times. The rearrangement uses TRBV5-1 and TRBJ2-2; TRBD1 might be the D (5 bases). Germline V CDR1 and CDR2: SGHRS, YFSETQ. The CDR3 sequence is 14 residues long. Trimming stripped 1 base from V and 5 bases from J, with 9 bases between. CDR3 in DNA: TGCGCCAGCAGCTTGTGGGGCCGGACCGGGGAGCTGTTTTTT. It yields the protein CASSLWGRTGELFF. The variable domain in full, with the rest retrieved from reference TRBV5-1 and TRBJ2-2, is KAGVTQTPRYLIKTRGQQVTLSCSPISGHRSVSWYQQTPGQGLQFLFEYFSETQRNKGNFPGRFSGRQFSNSRSEMNVSTLELGDSALYLCASSLWGRTGELFFGEGSRLTVL.

The chain joins TRBV7-9 to TRBJ2-5, with D perhaps TRBD2 (5 bases). The length of the CDR3 is 15 residues. Germline V gives CDR1 SEHNR, CDR2 FQNEAQ (reference sequence). The V end was cut by 4 bases, the J end by 1 base, with 13 bases between. The CDR3 DNA reads TGTGCCAGCAGCTCGATAGGACGGGGCCAAGAGACCCAGTACTTC. Translation gives CASSSIGRGQETQYF.

This chain joins TRBV4-2 and TRBJ1-2; D call uncertain. Germline V gene sequence: CDR1 LGHNA, CDR2 YNFKEQ. The V end was cut by 0 bases, the J end by 0 bases, with 11 bases between. The CDR3 is made up of 16 amino acids. The CDR3 coding sequence is TGTGCCAGCAGCCAAGAGAGGTCAGATACTAACTATGGCTACACCTTC. Its protein product is CASSQERSDTNYGYTF.